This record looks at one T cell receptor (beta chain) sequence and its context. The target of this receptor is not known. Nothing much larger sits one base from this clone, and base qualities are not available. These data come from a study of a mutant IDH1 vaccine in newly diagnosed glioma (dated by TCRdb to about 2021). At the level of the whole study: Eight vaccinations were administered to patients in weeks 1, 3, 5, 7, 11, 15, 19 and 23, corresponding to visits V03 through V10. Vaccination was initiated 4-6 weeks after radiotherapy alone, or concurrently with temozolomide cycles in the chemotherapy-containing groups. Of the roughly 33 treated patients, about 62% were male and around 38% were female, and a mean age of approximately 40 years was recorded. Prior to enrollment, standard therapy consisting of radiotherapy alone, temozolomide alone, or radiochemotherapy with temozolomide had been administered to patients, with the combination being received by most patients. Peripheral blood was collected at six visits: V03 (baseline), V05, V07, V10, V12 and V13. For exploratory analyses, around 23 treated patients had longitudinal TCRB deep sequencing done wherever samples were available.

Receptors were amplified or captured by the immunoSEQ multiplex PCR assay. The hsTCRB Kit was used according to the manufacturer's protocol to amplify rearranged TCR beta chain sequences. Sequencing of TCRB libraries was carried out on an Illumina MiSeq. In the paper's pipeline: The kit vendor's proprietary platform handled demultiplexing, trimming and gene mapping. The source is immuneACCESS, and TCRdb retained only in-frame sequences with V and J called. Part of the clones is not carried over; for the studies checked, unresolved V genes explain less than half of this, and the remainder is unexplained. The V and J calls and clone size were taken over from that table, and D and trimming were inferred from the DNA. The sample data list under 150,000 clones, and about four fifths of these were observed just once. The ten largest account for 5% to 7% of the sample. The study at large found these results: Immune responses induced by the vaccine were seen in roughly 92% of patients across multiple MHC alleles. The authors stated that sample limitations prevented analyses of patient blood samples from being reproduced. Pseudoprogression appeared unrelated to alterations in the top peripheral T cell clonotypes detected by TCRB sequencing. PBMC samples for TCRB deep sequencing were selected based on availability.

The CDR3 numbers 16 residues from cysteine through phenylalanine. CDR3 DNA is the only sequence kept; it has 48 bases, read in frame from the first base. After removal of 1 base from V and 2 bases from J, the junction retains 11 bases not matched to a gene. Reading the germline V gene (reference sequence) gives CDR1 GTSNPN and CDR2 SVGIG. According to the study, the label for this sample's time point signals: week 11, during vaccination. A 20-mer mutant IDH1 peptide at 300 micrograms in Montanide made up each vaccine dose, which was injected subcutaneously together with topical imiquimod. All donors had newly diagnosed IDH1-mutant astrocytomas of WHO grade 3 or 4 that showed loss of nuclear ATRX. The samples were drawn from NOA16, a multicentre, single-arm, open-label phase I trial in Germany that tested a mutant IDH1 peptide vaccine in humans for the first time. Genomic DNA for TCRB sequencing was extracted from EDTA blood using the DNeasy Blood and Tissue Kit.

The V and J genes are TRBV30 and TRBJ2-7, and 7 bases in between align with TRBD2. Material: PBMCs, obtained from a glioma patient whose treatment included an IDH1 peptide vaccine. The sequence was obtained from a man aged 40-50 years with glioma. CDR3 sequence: CAWSGVGGKEAYEQYF. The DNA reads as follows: TGTGCCTGGAGTGGGGTCGGGGGGAAAGAGGCCTACGAGCAGTACTTC.